This TCR beta chain came from a study of early T cells in non-severe SARS-CoV-2 infection. Study details: The sequenced material was bulk RNA from unsorted whole blood, and its chains were unpaired.

MiXCR, applied by TCRdb to the 5' RACE reads, yields one record per CDR3 protein. Seen here are about 98,000 distinct CDR3 sequences, around 10% observed once, and the top ten hold around 5.4%. V lost 1 base and J lost 4, with 19 bases in between. This CDR3 is 17 amino acids long. From germline, CDR1 is KGHSH and CDR2 LQKENI. In this sample, this clonotype turned up many times. The rearrangement joins TRBV18 to TRBJ1-2, with D perhaps TRBD1 (6 bases). Sequencing was carried out using whole blood. This sequence was found in an adult who was a healthcare worker with PCR-confirmed SARS-CoV-2 infection or an uninfected control (not recorded which). The CDR3 spells CASSPRWWTEVGYGYTF. For the CDR3, the DNA is TGTGCCAGCTCACCACGGTGGTGGACAGAGGTTGGCTATGGCTACACCTTC. Full variable domain (missing parts from reference TRBV18 and TRBJ1-2): NAGVMQNPRHLVRRRGQEARLRCSPMKGHSHVYWYRQLPEEGLKFMVYLQKENIIDESGMPKERFSAEFPKEGPSILRIQQVVRGDSAAYFCASSPRWWTEVGYGYTFGSGTRLTVV.